The clone carrying this T cell receptor (beta chain) was picked up many times. Its antigen is not identified. A single record per CDR3 protein comes from TCRdb applying MiXCR to the RT-PCR reads. This sample has approximately 520,000 distinct CDR3 sequences; roughly 27% occur once, and the top ten carry under 2.5%. This entry belongs to a study of response to subunit inactivated influenza vaccine. Notes on the study in general: That few new T cells are recruited by each seasonal influenza vaccination was the authors' suggestion.

Deletions cut 5 bases from V and 9 bases from J, with 11 bases between. The CDR3 contains 12 residues. The material was CD4+ T cells sorted from PBMCs, obtained around 5 days after vaccination. This TCR was recovered from a man aged 45-60 years who received an inactivated influenza vaccine. The V gene is TRBV12-3 or TRBV12-4, the J gene TRBJ2-1; D remains ambiguous. CDR3: CASSPIPVEQFF. CDR3 in DNA: TGTGCCAGCAGTCCCATTCCTGTTGAGCAGTTCTTC.